The TCR beta chain under discussion was sequenced for a study of T cell responses to AZD1222 COVID-19 vaccine. Overall study context: Pooling covered second doses at about 4 or about 12 weeks. General study results and limits: White British donors predominated, females outnumbered males, and clonal diversity was possibly underestimated. Repertoires were sampled only after the peak T cell response. Seropositive AZD1222 recipients at baseline numbered only five or six.

Sequencing used immunoSEQ multiplex PCR; TCRdb keeps in-frame clones, though not all of them. The repertoire has around 130,000 clones, 80% to 95% of them found once; the top ten carry approximately 3.1%. As to this clone: Its antigen remains unknown.

V was trimmed by 4 bases and J by 0 bases, leaving 15 bases between them. This CDR3 is 17 amino acids long. Per the germline V gene, CDR1 is SGHTA and CDR2 is FQGNSA. The chain has TRBV7-2 and TRBJ2-2; D could derive from TRBD1 or TRBD2 (5 bases each). The sequences come from peripheral blood, collected on day 0 of AZD1222 vaccination. The receptor was isolated from an adult in good health. CDR3 DNA sequence: TGTGCCAGCAGCTCTTATCGGGGCGGCGCGAACACCGGGGAGCTGTTTTTT. Encoded protein: CASSSYRGGANTGELFF.